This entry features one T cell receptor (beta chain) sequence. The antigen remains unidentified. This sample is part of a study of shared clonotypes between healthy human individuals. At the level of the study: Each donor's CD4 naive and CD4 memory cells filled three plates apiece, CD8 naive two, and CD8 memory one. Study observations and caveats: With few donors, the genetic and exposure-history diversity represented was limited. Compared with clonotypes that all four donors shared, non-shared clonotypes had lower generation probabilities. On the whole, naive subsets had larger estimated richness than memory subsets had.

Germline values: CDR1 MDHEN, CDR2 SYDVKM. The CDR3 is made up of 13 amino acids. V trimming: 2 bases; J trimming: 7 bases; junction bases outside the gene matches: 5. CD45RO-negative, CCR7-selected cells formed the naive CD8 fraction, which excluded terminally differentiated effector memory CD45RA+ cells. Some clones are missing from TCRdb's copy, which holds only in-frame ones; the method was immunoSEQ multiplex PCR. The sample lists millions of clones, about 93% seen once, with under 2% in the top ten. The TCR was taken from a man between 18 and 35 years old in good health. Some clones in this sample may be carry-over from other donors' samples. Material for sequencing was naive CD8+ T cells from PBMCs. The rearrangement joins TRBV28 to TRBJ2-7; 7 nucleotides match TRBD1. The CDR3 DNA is TGTGCCAGCAGTTTAAATCCAGGGGGAGAGCAGTACTTC. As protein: CASSLNPGGEQYF.